This TCR beta chain comes out of a study of blood T cell repertoires in COVID-19. Looking at the study overall: Acute and convalescent COVID-19 samples came from the United States, Italy and Spain.

In terms of age and location, participants ranged from roughly 18 to 100 years and lived in under 30 US areas. Participant-reported clinical history was the basis for cohort assignment. This CDR3 is 14 amino acids long. Between the trimmed V and J ends, which lost 7 bases and 2 bases, there was a span of 15 bases. Germline lookup yields CDR1 MNHEY and CDR2 SVGAGI. Clones were read by immunoSEQ multiplex PCR, and TCRdb kept only the in-frame ones, dropping some. The table records roughly 400,000 clones, roughly 90% of them present only once. The material sequenced was PBMCs or T cells enriched from blood (not recorded which). The chain has TRBV6-5 and TRBJ2-7, with D tentatively TRBD1 (6 bases). The receptor comes from a woman younger than 30 who had been exposed to COVID-19. The CDR3 is CASNKGHGPYEQYF. The CDR3 DNA follows: TGTGCCAGCAATAAGGGACACGGACCCTACGAGCAGTACTTC.